The 12 T cell receptor beta chains below all came from one sample that was sequenced in a study of T cell clonality in common variable immunodeficiency (dated by TCRdb to about 2015). Libraries were prepared through the immunoSEQ multiplex PCR assay. TCRdb holds this immuneACCESS table with in-frame rearrangements only. Some clones are missing; in checked studies, unresolved V genes explain under half, and the rest has no known cause. This sample shows approximately 50,000 clones, and none of them turns up only once. Under 0.9% of the sample belongs to the ten largest clones. Material for sequencing was peripheral blood mononuclear cells. These receptors originate from a person aged 18 to 70 in good health.

In this sample, this clone turned up many times. The CDR3 is cut off 3 residues early in the read; its end comes from the germline J gene. The rearrangement joins TRBV6-2 or TRBV6-3 to TRBJ2-5, with unresolved D. The length of the CDR3 is 14 residues. Germline loops: CDR1 MNHEY, CDR2 SVGEGT. Trimming shortened V by 6 bases and J by 2 bases, and 13 bases separated the two germline ends. Incomplete CDR3 DNA: TGTGCCAGCAGATTAATCGGGTCGCAAGAGACC. Encoded protein: CASRLIGSQET. The whole CDR3 sequence reads CASRLIGSQETQYF.

This clone was detected many times. The read halts 3 residues ahead of the CDR3 end, with the missing end drawn from the germline J gene. V and J are TRBV19 and TRBJ1-1, with D uncertain. Trimming stripped 3 bases from V and 1 base from J, with 9 bases between. CDR1 is LNHDA, CDR2 SQIVND, per germline (reference sequence). CDR3 size: 14 residues. The CDR3 DNA, read in part, is TGTGCCAGTAGTATTGGCACGTCGAACACTGAA. Protein sequence: CASSIGTSNTE. The CDR3 reads in full as CASSIGTSNTEAFF.

This clone was picked up many times. The read terminates 3 residues ahead of where the CDR3 ends, so the germline J gene completes it. The chain uses TRBV19 and TRBJ2-7; 10 nucleotides align to TRBD2. Losses at the gene ends were 6 bases for V and 2 bases for J; bases not matched to a gene: 13. The CDR3 consists of 17 residues. From germline, CDR1 is LNHDA and CDR2 SQIVND (reference sequence). The DNA read from the CDR3 is TGTGCCAGTAGCAAGGGGGGCCTAGCGGGGGACACCTACGAG. Translation: CASSKGGLAGDTYE. The CDR3 in its entirety is CASSKGGLAGDTYEQYF. The full variable domain, completed using reference TRBV19 and TRBJ2-7, is DGGITQSPKYLFRKEGQNVTLSCEQNLNHDAMYWYRQDPGQGLRLIYYSQIVNDFQKGDIAEGYSVSREKKESFPLTVTSAQKNPTAFYLCASSKGGLAGDTYEQYFGPGTRLTVT.

This clone was detected ten times or more. CDR3 protein: CASLALASSYEQYF. CDR3 DNA (partial): TGTGCCAGCTTAGCGCTAGCGAGTTCCTACGAG. The gene calls are TRBV2 and TRBJ2-7; perhaps TRBD2 as D (6 bases). Sequencing ends 3 residues short of the CDR3 end; the germline J gene provides the rest. The germline CDR1 and CDR2 sequences are SNHLY and FYNNEI. Trimming took off 8 bases at V and 1 base at J, with 15 bases between the two ends. There are 14 residues in the CDR3.

At least ten counts were recorded for this clone. The CDR3 end lies 3 residues beyond the end of the read and is filled in from the germline J gene. This chain links TRBV7-9 with TRBJ1-2; 8 bases line up with TRBD1. The CDR3 runs 15 residues. Trimming removed 8 bases from V and 2 bases from J; junction bases left unmatched: 10. The germline gives CDR1 SEHNR, CDR2 FQNEAQ (reference sequence). Incomplete CDR3 DNA: TGTGCCAGCGCCCGGGACAGGCTCGAAAACTATGGC. Protein: CASARDRLENYG. The whole CDR3 protein is CASARDRLENYGYTF.

This clone has ten or more counts. Read coverage stops 3 residues before the CDR3 terminus; the germline J gene supplies the remainder. The chain is built from TRBV20-1 and TRBJ1-1; the D gene is possibly TRBD1 (5 bases). The CDR3 has 13 amino acids. Germline CDR1 and CDR2: DFQATT and SNEGSKA (reference sequence). V dropped 3 bases and J dropped 5 bases, with 13 bases sitting between them. The CDR3 spells CSASGQGITEAFF. CDR3 DNA, as far as it was read: TGCAGTGCTAGCGGGCAGGGAATAACTGAA.

Comments on this clone: From the germline J gene comes the end of the CDR3, since the read stops 3 residues before it. The chain is built from TRBV7-8 and TRBJ1-2; D perhaps matches TRBD1 (6 bases). Germline lookup yields CDR1 SGHVS and CDR2 FQNEAQ. The CDR3 spans 16 residues. The CDR3 is CASSPAGAVSYNDYTF. The CDR3 bases that were read are TGTGCCAGCTCACCGGCAGGGGCGGTCTCCTACAATGAC.

This clone was observed at least ten times. The CDR3 end is not reached by the read, which stops 3 residues before it; the germline J gene fills it in. The chain combines TRBV19 with TRBJ2-1; 10 nucleotides agree with TRBD2. CDR1 and CDR2 from the germline V gene are LNHDA and SQIVND (reference sequence). After removal of 5 bases from V and 6 bases from J, the junction contained 10 bases not matched to a gene. The CDR3 has 16 amino acids. CDR3: CASSPQRAGGRNEQFF. CDR3 bases read: TGTGCCAGTAGTCCTCAACGAGCGGGAGGGCGCAATGAG.

This clone was counted at least ten times. From the germline J gene comes the end of the CDR3, since the read stops 3 residues before it. This rearrangement joins TRBV19 to TRBJ1-5; 9 nucleotides match TRBD1. Per germline, CDR1 LNHDA and CDR2 SQIVND (reference sequence). Germline trimming cut 5 bases from V and 0 bases from J; bases unmatched to any gene: 8. The CDR3 is made up of 17 amino acids. Here the CDR3 reads CASSPRTGAYSNQPQHF. The part of the CDR3 DNA that was read is TGTGCCAGTAGTCCCCGGACAGGGGCTTATAGCAATCAGCCC.

The sample holds a few counts of this clone. The read ends 3 residues shy of where the CDR3 ends; the end is completed using the germline J gene. The chain employs TRBV2 and TRBJ2-3; 7 bases are a match to TRBD1. CDR3 length: 15 residues. Germline CDR1 reads SNHLY; CDR2 reads FYNNEI. The part of the CDR3 DNA that was read is TGTGCCAGCAACCAGGGGGACAGCCACAATCAGCCG. Its protein is CASNQGDSHNQP. The whole CDR3 protein is CASNQGDSHNQPQYF.

This clone was counted many times. One end of the junction fails to match germline, which may point to a read error. Coverage ceases 3 residues before the CDR3 finishes, and the germline J gene fills in the end. The chain carries TRBV4-2 and TRBJ1-5, with a weak D call TRBD1 (6 bases). The CDR3 spans 17 residues. Germline V gene data show CDR1 as LGHNA and CDR2 as YNFKEQ. Here the CDR3 reads CASSQVFPSRGDQPQHF. The CDR3 bases that were read are TGCGCCAGCAGCCAAGTTTTTCCGAGCAGGGGAGATCAGCCC.

There are many counts of this clone. The read falls 3 residues short of the CDR3 end, and the missing part is taken from the germline J gene. The V call is TRBV9, the J call TRBJ2-3, with D tentatively TRBD1 (6 bases). This CDR3 contains 15 residues. V lost 3 bases, J lost 2 bases, and 13 bases lay in between. Germline V lookup: CDR1 SGDLS, CDR2 YYNGEE. This CDR3 is CASSAGHSNTDTQYF. The covered CDR3 bases are TGTGCCAGCAGCGCGGGACATTCGAACACAGATACG.